This TCR beta chain stems from a study of blood T cell repertoires in COVID-19. The CDR3 runs 14 residues. This clone has more than one count but fewer than ten. Here immunoSEQ multiplex PCR was the method, and the copy in TCRdb shows in-frame clones only, minus some. The sample lists just over 350,000 clones, approximately 84% occurring once. The receptor's source is a woman aged 25 to 39 who had recovered from COVID-19. Source material: PBMCs or T cells enriched from blood (not recorded which). V usage is TRBV21-1 and J usage is TRBJ2-7; TRBD2, the table's D call, was not compared with the DNA. TRBV21-1 is a recognized pseudogene. In nucleotides, the CDR3 is TGTGCCAGCAGCAGGACGGGGTTATCCTACGAGCAGTACTTC. Translating gives CASSRTGLSYEQYF.